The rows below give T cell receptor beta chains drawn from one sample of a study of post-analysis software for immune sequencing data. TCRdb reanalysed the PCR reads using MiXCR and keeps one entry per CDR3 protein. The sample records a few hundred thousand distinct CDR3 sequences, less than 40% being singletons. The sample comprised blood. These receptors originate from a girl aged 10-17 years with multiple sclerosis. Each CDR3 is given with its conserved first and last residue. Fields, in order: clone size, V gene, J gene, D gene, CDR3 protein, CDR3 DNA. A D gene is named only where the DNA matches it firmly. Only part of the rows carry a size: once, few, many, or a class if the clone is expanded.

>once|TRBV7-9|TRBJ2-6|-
CASSLAGPSGANVLTF
TGTGCCAGCAGCTTAGCAGGACCCTCTGGGGCCAACGTCCTGACTTTC
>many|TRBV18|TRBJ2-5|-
CASSPREQETQYF
TGTGCCAGCTCGCCCCGGGAACAAGAGACCCAGTACTTC
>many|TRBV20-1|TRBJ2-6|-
CSASPGAGANVLTF
TGCAGTGCCTCGCCAGGGGCTGGGGCCAACGTCCTGACTTTC
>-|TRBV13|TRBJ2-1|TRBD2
CASSSLSGGARQHEQFF
TGTGCCAGCAGCTCCCTTAGCGGGGGGGCTCGTCAACATGAGCAGTTCTTC
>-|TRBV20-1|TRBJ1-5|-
CSAMRGQRGAQHF
TGCAGTGCTATGAGAGGGCAAAGGGGGGCCCAGCATTTT
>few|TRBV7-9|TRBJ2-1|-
CASSGGPSSYNEQFF
TGTGCCAGCAGCGGGGGTCCGAGCTCCTACAATGAGCAGTTCTTC
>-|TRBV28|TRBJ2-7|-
CASSPQGRGGWREQYF
TGTGCCAGCAGTCCACAGGGGCGGGGAGGTTGGCGCGAGCAGTACTTC
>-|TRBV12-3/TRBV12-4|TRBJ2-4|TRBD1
CASSYGQDNIQYF
TGTGCCAGCAGTTACGGACAGGATAACATTCAGTACTTC
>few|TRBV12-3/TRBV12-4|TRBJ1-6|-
CASIGIINSPLHF
TGTGCCAGCATCGGGATTATCAATTCACCCCTCCACTTT
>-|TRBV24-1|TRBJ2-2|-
CATREGSAGELFF
TGTGCCACCAGGGAAGGGTCTGCCGGGGAGCTGTTTTTT
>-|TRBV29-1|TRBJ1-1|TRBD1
CSVDRPTGKTEAFF
TGCAGCGTTGATCGCCCGACAGGGAAGACTGAAGCTTTCTTT
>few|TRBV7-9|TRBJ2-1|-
CASSERIQQFF
TGTGCCAGCAGCGAACGGATACAGCAGTTCTTC
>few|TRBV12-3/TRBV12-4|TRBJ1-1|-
CASSVDSQNTEAFF
TGTGCCAGCAGCGTCGACAGCCAGAACACTGAAGCTTTCTTT
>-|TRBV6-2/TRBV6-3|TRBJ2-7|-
CASSYSMYEQYF
TGTGCCAGCAGTTACTCTATGTACGAGCAGTACTTC
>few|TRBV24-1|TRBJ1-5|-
CATSVPRGDSSNQPQHF
TGTGCCACCAGTGTTCCGAGGGGGGACTCTAGCAATCAGCCCCAGCATTTT
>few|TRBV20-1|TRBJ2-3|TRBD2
CSAPLAGGPHDTQYF
TGCAGTGCTCCCCTAGCGGGGGGGCCGCACGATACGCAGTATTTT
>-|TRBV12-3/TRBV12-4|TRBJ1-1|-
CASSFRQNTEAFF
TGTGCCAGCAGTTTTCGACAGAACACTGAAGCTTTCTTT
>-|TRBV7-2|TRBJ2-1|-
CASSSPSVNEQFF
TGTGCCAGCAGCTCTCCTAGTGTGAATGAGCAGTTCTTC
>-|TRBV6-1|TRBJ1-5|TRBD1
CASTTIWGTVQPQHF
TGTGCCAGCACCACTATCTGGGGGACAGTTCAGCCCCAGCATTTT
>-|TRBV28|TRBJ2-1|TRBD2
CASSFNSGTRRNEQFF
TGTGCCAGCAGTTTCAACTCCGGGACTAGGCGGAATGAGCAGTTCTTC
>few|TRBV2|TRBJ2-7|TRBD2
CAGLTSGAQSSYEQYF
TGTGCCGGGTTGACTAGCGGGGCCCAGAGCTCCTACGAGCAGTACTTC
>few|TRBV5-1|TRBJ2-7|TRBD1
CASSLVTGTGGLGEQYF
TGCGCCAGCAGCTTGGTAACCGGGACAGGGGGCTTAGGCGAGCAGTACTTC
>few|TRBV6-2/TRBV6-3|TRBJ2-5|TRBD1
CASSYLPKQGVQETQYF
TGTGCCAGCAGTTACCTACCCAAGCAGGGGGTCCAAGAGACCCAGTACTTC
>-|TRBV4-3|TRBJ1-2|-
CASSQAQGPYGYTF
TGCGCCAGCAGCCAAGCGCAGGGCCCCTATGGCTACACCTTC
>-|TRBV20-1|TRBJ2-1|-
CSAGSGSYNEQFF
TGCAGTGCTGGTAGCGGATCCTACAATGAGCAGTTCTTC
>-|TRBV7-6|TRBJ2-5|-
CASSPGGYGGPETQYF
TGTGCCAGCAGCCCAGGGGGATACGGGGGGCCGGAGACCCAGTACTTC
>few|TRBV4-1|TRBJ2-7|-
CASSPPLGEQYF
TGCGCCAGCAGCCCCCCCCTGGGCGAGCAGTACTTC
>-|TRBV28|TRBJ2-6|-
CASSFSHSGANVLTF
TGTGCCAGCAGTTTCTCTCACTCTGGGGCCAACGTCCTGACTTTC
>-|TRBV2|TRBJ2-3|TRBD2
CASSTGLVGTDTQYF
TGTGCCAGCAGTACGGGACTAGTCGGCACAGATACGCAGTATTTT
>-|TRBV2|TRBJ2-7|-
CASSAGIEQYF
TGTGCCAGCAGTGCGGGGATCGAGCAGTACTTC
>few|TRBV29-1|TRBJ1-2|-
CSVERGNNGYTF
TGCAGCGTTGAACGGGGCAACAATGGCTACACCTTC
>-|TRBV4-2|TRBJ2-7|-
CASSQEARASGPSRQYF
TGTGCCAGCAGCCAAGAGGCCCGGGCCAGCGGACCATCGCGGCAGTACTTC
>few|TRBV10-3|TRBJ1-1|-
CAIRDERRGNTEAFF
TGTGCCATCAGGGATGAGAGGCGGGGGAACACTGAAGCTTTCTTT
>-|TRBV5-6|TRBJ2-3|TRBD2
CASSRLAGDTDTQYF
TGTGCCAGCAGCCGACTAGCGGGGGATACAGATACGCAGTATTTT
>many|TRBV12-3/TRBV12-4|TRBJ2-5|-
CASSRGAETQYF
TGTGCCAGCTCCCGGGGGGCAGAGACCCAGTACTTC
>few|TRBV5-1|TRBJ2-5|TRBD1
CASSLEGTGVDTQYF
TGCGCCAGCAGCTTGGAAGGGACAGGGGTTGATACCCAGTACTTC
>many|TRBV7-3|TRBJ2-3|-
CASSPPGGVGAQYF
TGTGCCAGCAGCCCACCAGGTGGAGTGGGGGCGCAGTATTTT
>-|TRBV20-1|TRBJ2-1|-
CSAAGVSYNEQFF
TGCAGTGCTGCCGGGGTCTCCTACAATGAGCAGTTCTTC
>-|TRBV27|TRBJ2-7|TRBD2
CASIGAGGYEQYF
TGTGCCAGCATTGGAGCGGGGGGCTACGAGCAGTACTTC
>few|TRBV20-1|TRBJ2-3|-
CSASSRGTQYF
TGCAGTGCTAGTTCTCGGGGGACGCAGTATTTT
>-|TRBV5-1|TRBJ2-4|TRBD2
CASSLASGGAGNIQYF
TGCGCCAGCAGCTTGGCTAGCGGGGGGGCCGGAAACATTCAGTACTTC
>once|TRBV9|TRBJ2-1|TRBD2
CASSASSGGAGQFF
TGTGCCAGCAGCGCTTCCTCGGGGGGGGCTGGGCAGTTCTTC
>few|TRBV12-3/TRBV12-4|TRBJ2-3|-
CASSPQGGRTDTQYF
TGTGCCAGCAGTCCCCAGGGGGGCCGCACAGATACGCAGTATTTT
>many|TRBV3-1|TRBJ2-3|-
CASSQEGKSGTQYF
TGTGCCAGCAGCCAAGAGGGCAAGTCGGGAACGCAGTATTTT
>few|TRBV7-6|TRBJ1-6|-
CASSPSNSYNSPLHF
TGTGCCAGCAGCCCCTCGAACTCTTATAATTCACCCCTCCACTTT
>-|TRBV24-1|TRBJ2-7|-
CATSDGGRPDEQYF
TGTGCCACCAGTGACGGGGGGCGCCCGGACGAGCAGTACTTC
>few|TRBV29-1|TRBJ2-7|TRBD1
CSVELGQNYEQYF
TGCAGCGTTGAATTGGGACAGAACTACGAGCAGTACTTC
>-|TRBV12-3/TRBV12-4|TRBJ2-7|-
CASSLGPTGRGEAQYF
TGTGCCAGCAGTTTAGGACCCACAGGGCGGGGAGAGGCCCAGTACTTC
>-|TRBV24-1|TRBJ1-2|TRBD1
CATSQGGYGYTF
TGTGCCACCAGCCAGGGGGGCTATGGCTACACCTTC
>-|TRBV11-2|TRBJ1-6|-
CASSLAGDSGVYSPLHF
TGTGCCAGCAGTTTAGCGGGGGATTCGGGGGTCTATTCACCCCTCCACTTT